These T cell receptor beta chains were read from a single sample in a study of cytotoxic CD8 clonotypes in ibrutinib-treated CLL. Using immunoSEQ multiplex PCR, the repertoire was profiled, and TCRdb retains in-frame clones only, with some absent. Counted here are around 310,000 clones, just under 80% occurring once; the ten biggest clones make up 6.7%. The sample here was PBMCs, taken before ibrutinib treatment. All receptors come from a human donor with chronic lymphocytic leukemia. Each CDR3 is given with its conserved first and last residue. Fields, in order: D gene, J gene, V gene, clone size, CDR3 DNA, CDR3 protein. The D gene is left open where the match is weak. Clone size appears in some rows only: once, few, many, or a class for an expanded clone.

D gene: .; J gene: TRBJ1-5; V gene: TRBV6-6; clone size: .; CDR3 DNA: TGTGCCAGCAGTTACGGGGGGTCATGGAGCAATCAGCCCCAGCATTTT; CDR3 protein: CASSYGGSWSNQPQHF
D gene: TRBD2; J gene: TRBJ2-2; V gene: TRBV7-2; clone size: .; CDR3 DNA: TGTGCCAGCAGCTTAGCGCTAGCGGGAGCCGGGGAGCTGTTTTTT; CDR3 protein: CASSLALAGAGELFF
D gene: .; J gene: TRBJ2-1; V gene: TRBV5-1; clone size: once; CDR3 DNA: TGCGCCAGCAGCTTTGCCTTCGACGGAGGAGGTACCTACAATGAGCAGTTCTTC; CDR3 protein: CASSFAFDGGGTYNEQFF
D gene: TRBD1; J gene: TRBJ2-3; V gene: TRBV5-8; clone size: .; CDR3 DNA: TGTGCCAGCAGCGGCTACCGGGACAGGGTGGGCACAGATACGCAGTATTTT; CDR3 protein: CASSGYRDRVGTDTQYF
D gene: .; J gene: TRBJ2-7; V gene: TRBV27; clone size: .; CDR3 DNA: TGTGCCAGCAGTCGAGTCGTGGGGAGCTCCTACGAGCAGTACTTC; CDR3 protein: CASSRVVGSSYEQYF
D gene: TRBD1; J gene: TRBJ2-7; V gene: TRBV5-1; clone size: few; CDR3 DNA: TGCGCCAGCAGCTCGGCCGGGACAGGGGCCTACGAGCAGTACTTC; CDR3 protein: CASSSAGTGAYEQYF
D gene: .; J gene: TRBJ2-4; V gene: TRBV2; clone size: .; CDR3 DNA: TGTGCCAGCAGTGAAGTTACCGTTCTCAAAAACATTCAGTACTTC; CDR3 protein: CASSEVTVLKNIQYF
D gene: .; J gene: TRBJ2-6; V gene: TRBV9; clone size: .; CDR3 DNA: TGTGCCAGCAGCCTTTCCTGGTCTACGTCTGGGGCCAACGTCCTGACTTTC; CDR3 protein: CASSLSWSTSGANVLTF
D gene: .; J gene: TRBJ2-7; V gene: TRBV11-1; clone size: .; CDR3 DNA: TGTGCCAGCAGCTTCAGGGACGAGCAGTACTTC; CDR3 protein: CASSFRDEQYF
D gene: .; J gene: TRBJ1-2; V gene: TRBV4-1; clone size: .; CDR3 DNA: TGCGCCAGCAGCCAAGTTCTCCCTACGTTCGGGTATGGCTACACCTTC; CDR3 protein: CASSQVLPTFGYGYTF
D gene: TRBD1; J gene: TRBJ2-1; V gene: TRBV12-5; clone size: .; CDR3 DNA: TGTGCTAGTGGTTCGGGACAGGGGAGGGATGAGCAGTTCTTC; CDR3 protein: CASGSGQGRDEQFF
D gene: .; J gene: TRBJ2-7; V gene: TRBV28; clone size: .; CDR3 DNA: TGTGCCAGCCTTAATCCCACGGGCCGAGTCTACGAGCAGTACTTC; CDR3 protein: CASLNPTGRVYEQYF
D gene: .; J gene: TRBJ2-5; V gene: TRBV2; clone size: .; CDR3 DNA: TGTGCCAGCAGTGATCATATGACACGTCAGTCCCAGTACTTC; CDR3 protein: CASSDHMTRQSQYF
D gene: .; J gene: TRBJ2-7; V gene: TRBV29-1; clone size: .; CDR3 DNA: TGCAGCGTTGAACTTGGGTTCGAGCAGTACTTC; CDR3 protein: CSVELGFEQYF
D gene: .; J gene: TRBJ2-3; V gene: TRBV7-9; clone size: .; CDR3 DNA: TGTGCCAGCAGCTTAGTTGGGGGCGCAGATACGCAGTATTTT; CDR3 protein: CASSLVGGADTQYF
D gene: .; J gene: TRBJ2-1; V gene: TRBV18; clone size: .; CDR3 DNA: TGTGCCAGCTCACCACCTTGGGACCCCCAGAGTGACAATGAGCAGTTCTTC; CDR3 protein: CASSPPWDPQSDNEQFF
D gene: TRBD1; J gene: TRBJ1-5; V gene: TRBV7-2; clone size: .; CDR3 DNA: TGTGCCAGCAGCACCGGGACAGTCGGTCAGCCCCAGCATTTT; CDR3 protein: CASSTGTVGQPQHF
D gene: TRBD2; J gene: TRBJ2-7; V gene: TRBV29-1; clone size: .; CDR3 DNA: TGCAGCGTTGGAATGGGGGAGGGCTACGAGCAGTACTTC; CDR3 protein: CSVGMGEGYEQYF
D gene: .; J gene: TRBJ2-7; V gene: TRBV7-2; clone size: .; CDR3 DNA: TGTGCCAGCAGCCCTCCGGGGGTTTCCTACGAGCAGTACTTC; CDR3 protein: CASSPPGVSYEQYF
D gene: TRBD1; J gene: TRBJ1-2; V gene: TRBV25-1; clone size: .; CDR3 DNA: TGTGCCAGCAGTGATCTCACAGGGGAGGACTATGGCTACACCTTC; CDR3 protein: CASSDLTGEDYGYTF
D gene: .; J gene: TRBJ2-7; V gene: TRBV5-6; clone size: .; CDR3 DNA: TGTGCCAGCAGCTACAGCCGACTTGTCTTTTACTTC; CDR3 protein: CASSYSRLVFYF
D gene: .; J gene: TRBJ1-1; V gene: TRBV5-1; clone size: .; CDR3 DNA: TGCGCCAGCAGCGAAGGGAACACTGAAGCTTTCTTT; CDR3 protein: CASSEGNTEAFF
D gene: .; J gene: TRBJ2-7; V gene: TRBV14; clone size: medium-sized; CDR3 DNA: TGTGCCAGCAGCGGGGACACCTACGAGCAGTACTTC; CDR3 protein: CASSGDTYEQYF
D gene: .; J gene: TRBJ2-1; V gene: TRBV6-1; clone size: .; CDR3 DNA: TGTGCCAGCAGTGAAGTCGGATGGTACGGGTTCTTC; CDR3 protein: CASSEVGWYGFF
D gene: .; J gene: TRBJ1-1; V gene: TRBV6-5; clone size: .; CDR3 DNA: TGTGCCAGCAGTTACGATTGGGGGGGAGCGAACACTGAAGCTTTCTTT; CDR3 protein: CASSYDWGGANTEAFF
D gene: TRBD1; J gene: TRBJ2-1; V gene: TRBV5-4; clone size: .; CDR3 DNA: TGTGCCAGCAGCTTGGAGACAGGGCCCCTCAATGAGCAGTTCTTC; CDR3 protein: CASSLETGPLNEQFF
D gene: TRBD1; J gene: TRBJ1-2; V gene: TRBV5-1; clone size: .; CDR3 DNA: TGCGCCAGCAGCAAAGAGGGGACAGGTGCTAACTATGGCTACACCTTC; CDR3 protein: CASSKEGTGANYGYTF
D gene: TRBD2; J gene: TRBJ2-1; V gene: TRBV5-4; clone size: .; CDR3 DNA: TGTGCCAGCAGCGGGAGCGGGGACGGCTACAATGAGCAGTTCTTC; CDR3 protein: CASSGSGDGYNEQFF